Sequencing of this TCR beta chain was carried out in a study of patients and donors after allogeneic stem cell transplantation. Trimming took 5 bases from V and 9 from J; bases not matched to a gene: 5. Germline V gene data show CDR1 as SGDLS and CDR2 as YYNGEE. The CDR3 covers 13 residues. TCRdb reprocessed the RT-PCR reads via MiXCR and lists one record per CDR3 protein. Of about 960,000 distinct CDR3 sequences in the sample, 18% are singletons; the top ten hold 5.5% to 6.5%. The clonotype comes from a human donor who was either an allogeneic HSCT recipient or a stem cell or donor lymphocyte infusion donor (not recorded which). It is not recorded whose cells these are; they may come from a transplant donor. V gene TRBV9 combines with J gene TRBJ1-6; 7 bases fit TRBD1. Sample: blood, either unsorted or a sorted T cell fraction (not recorded which). CDR3 loop: CASRAGGSSPLHF. Written as DNA, the CDR3 is TGTGCCAGCAGAGCAGGGGGTAGTTCACCCCTCCACTTT.